One sample yielded the 5 T cell receptor beta chains listed below, sequenced in a study of spatial heterogeneity in lung cancer. MiXCR, run by TCRdb on the 5' RACE reads, gives a single entry per CDR3 protein. This table has some 15,000 distinct CDR3 sequences, 7.5% to 10% appearing once. Time point: sample taken at primary tumor resection. Material for sequencing was whole RNA from tumor, nontumor lung or frozen PBMC, left unsorted. This specimen was PBMCs, taken at surgery. The receptors were gathered from a female donor with early-stage non-small cell lung cancer.

This clonotype was observed many times. J is TRBJ1-4 and V is TRBV29-1, with D tentatively TRBD1 (5 bases). The V end lost 2 bases, the J end lost 5 bases, and 12 bases lay between the germline ends. The CDR3 runs 14 residues. Looked up from germline, CDR1 is SQVTM and CDR2 is ANQGSEA. The CDR3 sequence: CSVESGEGNEKLFF. As DNA, the CDR3 is TGCAGCGTTGAATCGGGAGAGGGGAATGAAAAACTGTTTTTT. Looking up the rest from reference TRBV29-1 and TRBJ1-4 gives the full variable domain: SAVISQKPSRDICQRGTSLTIQCQVDSQVTMMFWYRQQPGQSLTLIATANQGSEATYESGFVIDKFPISRPNLTFSTLTVSNMSPEDSSIYLCSVESGEGNEKLFFGSGTQLSVL.

The J gene is TRBJ1-3, the V gene TRBV7-6; 8 bases map to TRBD1. V lost 7 bases, J lost 0 bases, and 11 bases stayed unmatched. The CDR3 runs to 17 residues. Germline values: CDR1 SGHVS, CDR2 FNYEAQ. The CDR3: CASTKTGAPSSGNTIYF. The CDR3 nucleotides read TGTGCCAGCACCAAGACAGGGGCCCCTAGCTCTGGAAACACCATATATTTT.

The sample holds many counts of this clonotype. CDR3 in DNA: TGTGCCACCAGCAGAGACCCTAGCGGCACCGGGGAGCTGTTTTTT. This sequence encodes CATSRDPSGTGELFF. This chain links TRBV15 with TRBJ2-2, with TRBD2 matching over 7 bases. The CDR3 is 15 amino acids. Germline V gene data show CDR1 as LNHNV and CDR2 as YYDKDF (reference sequence). V lost 0 bases, J lost 4 bases, and 2 bases stayed unmatched. Supplemented by reference TRBV15 and TRBJ2-2, the full variable domain reads DAMVIQNPRYQVTQFGKPVTLSCSQTLNHNVMYWYQQKSSQAPKLLFHYYDKDFNNEADTPDNFQSRRPNTSFCFLDIRSPGLGDTAMYLCATSRDPSGTGELFFGEGSRLTVL.

A few counts support this clonotype. This sequence joins TRBV9 and TRBJ2-6; D may be TRBD1 (7 bases). This CDR3 is built from 15 residues. Germline V lookup: CDR1 SGDLS, CDR2 YYNGEE. The V end lost 4 bases, the J end lost 3 bases, and 11 bases lay between the germline ends. The chain's CDR3 is CASSNRGGGANVLTF. CDR3 nucleotides: TGTGCCAGCAGCAACAGGGGAGGTGGGGCCAACGTCCTGACTTTC.

This clonotype was counted many times. V gene TRBV12-3 or TRBV12-4 combines with J gene TRBJ2-5; 8 bases map to TRBD1. The CDR3 consists of 15 residues. V shed 5 bases, J shed 5 bases, and the junction held 10 bases outside the gene matches. The CDR3 nucleotides read TGTGCCAGCAGTACCGGGACAGGATGGCGGGAGACCCAGTACTTC. Translating gives CASSTGTGWRETQYF.